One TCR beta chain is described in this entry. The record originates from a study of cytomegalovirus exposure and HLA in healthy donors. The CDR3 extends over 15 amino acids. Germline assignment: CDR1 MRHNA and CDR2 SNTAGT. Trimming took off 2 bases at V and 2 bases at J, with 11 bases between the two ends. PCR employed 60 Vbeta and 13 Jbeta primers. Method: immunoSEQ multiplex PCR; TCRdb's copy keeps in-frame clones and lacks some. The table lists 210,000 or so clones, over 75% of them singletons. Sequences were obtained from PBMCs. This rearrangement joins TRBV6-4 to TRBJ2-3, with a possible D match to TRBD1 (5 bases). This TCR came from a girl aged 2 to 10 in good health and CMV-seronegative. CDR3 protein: CASSDGAAPTDTQYF. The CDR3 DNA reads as TGTGCCAGCAGTGACGGGGCGGCCCCCACAGATACGCAGTATTTT.